The 12 T cell receptor beta chains reported below all come from one sample, sequenced in a study of T cells in women clearing cervical HPV infection. Generated by immunoSEQ multiplex PCR, the TCRdb table keeps only in-frame clones and is missing some. Reported are 11,000 to 15,000 clones; the ten largest clones contain about 20%. Sequencing used blood buffy coat. The receptors come from a woman aged 18-70 years with a cervical HPV16 infection that either progressed to CIN3+ or cleared (not recorded which).

The part of the CDR3 DNA that was read is TGTGCCAGTAAGGAGCGAGCTAGCGGCACAGATACG. Translation gives CASKERASGTDT. Given in full, the CDR3 is CASKERASGTDTQYF. V usage is TRBV4-2 and J usage is TRBJ2-3; TRBD2 is a possible D gene (6 bases). The read ends 3 residues before the CDR3 terminus; that terminus is restored from the germline J gene. Germline loops: CDR1 LGHNA, CDR2 YNFKEQ. The V end lost 9 bases, the J end lost 1 base, and 17 bases lay between the germline ends. The CDR3 has 15 amino acids.

In regard to this clone: Read data end 3 residues before the CDR3 end; the end is taken from the germline J gene. V is TRBV19 and J is TRBJ2-5; 7 bases match TRBD1. CDR3 length: 14 amino acids. The germline gives CDR1 LNHDA, CDR2 SQIVND (reference sequence). The V and J ends lost 5 bases and 3 bases, in that order; junction bases with no gene match: 6. CDR3 amino acids: CASSVGQAEETQYF. The sequenced part of the CDR3 DNA is TGTGCCAGTAGTGTCGGACAGGCCGAAGAGACC.

As to this clone: The CDR3 end falls 3 residues outside the read, so it is completed with the germline J gene. J is TRBJ1-1 and V is TRBV7-6, with 12 bases identical to TRBD1. The CDR3 sequence is 16 residues long. Unmatched junction bases numbered 8, after V lost 5 bases and J lost 4 bases. Germline CDR1 reads SGHVS; CDR2 reads FNYEAQ. The chain's CDR3 is CASSRGQGASGTEAFF. The sequenced CDR3 bases are TGTGCCAGCAGCCGGGGACAGGGGGCTTCGGGCACTGAA.

A remark on this clone: The CDR3 goes on 3 residues after the read ends, and that part is filled in from the germline J gene. V usage is TRBV9 and J usage is TRBJ1-3; D is perhaps TRBD1 (6 bases). The length of the CDR3 is 15 residues. Trimming stripped 3 bases from V and 1 base from J, with 11 bases between. CDR1 and CDR2 (germline): SGDLS, YYNGEE. CDR3 DNA (partial): TGTGCCAGCAGCGACAGGGTCCAATCTGGAAACACC. Translating it yields CASSDRVQSGNT. The entire CDR3 protein is CASSDRVQSGNTIYF.

Regarding this clone: The read comes to an end 3 residues before the CDR3 does, leaving the germline J gene to fill in the end. This chain joins TRBV29-1 and TRBJ1-2; D is unresolved. CDR3 size: 10 residues. Germline CDR1 SQVTM, CDR2 ANQGSEA. CDR3 protein: CSVVGYDYTF. The sequenced CDR3 bases are TGCAGCGTTGTCGGGTACGAC.

Regarding this clone: The sequenced fragment ends 3 residues before the CDR3 boundary, so the rest is inferred from the germline J gene. The chain is built from TRBV20-1 and TRBJ1-1; 7 bases agree with TRBD1. V shed 4 bases and J 5 bases; nucleotides not matched to a gene: 13. The CDR3 has 15 amino acids. Germline V gene lookup returns CDR1 DFQATT and CDR2 SNEGSKA (reference sequence). The CDR3 here is CSATLDRTMSTEAFF. The sequenced part of the CDR3 DNA is TGCAGTGCTACTCTGGACAGGACTATGAGTACTGAA.

Comment on this clone: The CDR3 end falls 3 residues outside the read, so it is completed with the germline J gene. This chain connects TRBV19 to TRBJ1-2, with TRBD1 identical over 9 bases. CDR1 is LNHDA, CDR2 SQIVND, per germline (reference sequence). The CDR3 loop spans 14 amino acids. Partial CDR3 DNA: TGTGCCAGTAGTATTGAACAGGGGGCGTACGAC. Translating it yields CASSIEQGAYD. The CDR3 in full is CASSIEQGAYDYTF.

In the case of this clone: Coverage ceases 3 residues before the CDR3 finishes, and the germline J gene fills in the end. The chain recombines TRBV7-9 with TRBJ2-1, with 9 bases aligning to TRBD1. There are 15 residues in the CDR3. Germline V lookup: CDR1 SEHNR, CDR2 FQNEAQ (reference sequence). J lost 7 bases, V lost 5 bases, and 9 bases had no gene match. CDR3 bases read: TGTGCCAGCAGCGCCACCGGGACAGGGACGAATGAG. This translates into CASSATGTGTNE. Given in full, the CDR3 is CASSATGTGTNEQFF.

As regards this clone: The read stops 3 residues short of the end of the CDR3; the missing end is completed from the germline J gene. The chain links TRBV6-4 to TRBJ2-3; D is perhaps TRBD2 (5 bases). Germline V gene sequence: CDR1 MRHNA, CDR2 SNTAGT. This CDR3 comprises 15 residues. Trimming removed 3 bases from V and 1 base from J, with 11 bases in between. CDR3 in amino acids: CASSDGSAGTDTQYF. The DNA read from the CDR3 is TGTGCCAGCAGTGATGGTAGCGCGGGCACAGATACG.

Comments on this clone: From the germline J gene comes the end of the CDR3, since the read stops 3 residues before it. The chain is built from TRBV7-6 and TRBJ1-2; D gene ambiguous. Germline CDR1 reads SGHVS; CDR2 reads FNYEAQ. The germline V and J ends were trimmed by 5 bases and 1 base, with 14 bases remaining between them. The CDR3 contains 15 residues. The covered CDR3 bases are TGTGCCAGCAGCCCAACCGGCGGGGATAACTATGGC. It is translated as CASSPTGGDNYG. The full-length CDR3 reads as CASSPTGGDNYGYTF.

A remark on this clone: The read ends 3 residues before the CDR3 terminus; that terminus is restored from the germline J gene. V is TRBV5-1 and J is TRBJ2-1; TRBD2 matches 11 bases. Germline V gives CDR1 SGHRS, CDR2 YFSETQ. CDR3 length: 16 residues. The ends lost 0 bases at V and 4 bases at J; junction bases unmatched: 3. The CDR3 loop is CASSLASSGGYNEQFF. The sequenced part of the CDR3 DNA is TGCGCCAGCAGCTTGGCCTCTAGCGGGGGGTACAATGAG.

CDR3 DNA, as far as it was read: TGTGCCAGCAGTGACAGGGATGGGTACAATCAGCCC. Its protein is CASSDRDGYNQP. The whole CDR3 is CASSDRDGYNQPQHF. The rearrangement uses TRBV6-1 and TRBJ1-5; D may be TRBD1 (5 bases). The read terminates 3 residues before the CDR3 end, so the remaining end is supplied by the germline J gene. CDR1 is MNHNS, CDR2 SASEGT, per germline. V was trimmed by 3 bases and J by 3 bases, leaving 12 bases between them. CDR3 length equals 15 residues.